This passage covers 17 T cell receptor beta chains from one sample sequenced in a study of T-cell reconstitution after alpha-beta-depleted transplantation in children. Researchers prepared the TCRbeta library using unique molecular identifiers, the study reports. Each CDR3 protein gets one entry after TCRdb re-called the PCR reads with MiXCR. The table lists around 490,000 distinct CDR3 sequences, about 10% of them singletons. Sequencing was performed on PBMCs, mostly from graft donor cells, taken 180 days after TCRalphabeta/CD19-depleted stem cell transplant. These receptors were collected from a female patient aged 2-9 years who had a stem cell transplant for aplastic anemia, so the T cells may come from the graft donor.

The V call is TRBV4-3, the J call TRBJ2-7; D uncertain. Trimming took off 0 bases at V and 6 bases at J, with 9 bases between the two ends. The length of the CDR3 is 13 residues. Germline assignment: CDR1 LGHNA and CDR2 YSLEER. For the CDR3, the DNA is TGCGCCAGCAGCCAAGAGAGGTACGCCGAGCAGTACTTC. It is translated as CASSQERYAEQYF.

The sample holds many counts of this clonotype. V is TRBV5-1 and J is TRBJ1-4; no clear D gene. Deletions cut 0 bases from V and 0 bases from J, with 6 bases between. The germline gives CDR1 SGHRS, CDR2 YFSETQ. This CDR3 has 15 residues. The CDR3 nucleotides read TGCGCCAGCAGCTTGGGGATGGCAACTAATGAAAAACTGTTTTTT. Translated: CASSLGMATNEKLFF.

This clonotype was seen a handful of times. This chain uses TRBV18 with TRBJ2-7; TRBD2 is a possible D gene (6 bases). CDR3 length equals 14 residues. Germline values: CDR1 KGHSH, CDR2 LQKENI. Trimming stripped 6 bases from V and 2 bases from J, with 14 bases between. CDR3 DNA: TGTGCCAGCTCCTACGGGAGTGGGGCCTACGAGCAGTACGTC. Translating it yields CASSYGSGAYEQYV.

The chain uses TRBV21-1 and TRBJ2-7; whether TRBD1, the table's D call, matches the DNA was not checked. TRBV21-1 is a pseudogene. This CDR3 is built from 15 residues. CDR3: CASTTLDSHPYEQYF. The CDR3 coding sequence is TGTGCCAGCACCACCCTGGACAGTCATCCCTACGAGCAGTACTTC.

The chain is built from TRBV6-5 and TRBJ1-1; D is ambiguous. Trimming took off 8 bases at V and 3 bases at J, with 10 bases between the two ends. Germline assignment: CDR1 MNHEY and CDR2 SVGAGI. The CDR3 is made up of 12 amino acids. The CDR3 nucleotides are TGTGCCAGCCCCTCGCGGTACACTGAAGCTTTCTTT. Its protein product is CASPSRYTEAFF.

The CDR3 nucleotides read TGCAGTGCTATGCCTAGCGGGATGTACGACCAGTACGTC. This translates into CSAMPSGMYDQYV. V usage is TRBV20-1 and J usage is TRBJ2-7; 9 bases are shared with TRBD2. This CDR3 spans 13 amino acids. CDR1 is DFQATT, CDR2 SNEGSKA, per germline (reference sequence).

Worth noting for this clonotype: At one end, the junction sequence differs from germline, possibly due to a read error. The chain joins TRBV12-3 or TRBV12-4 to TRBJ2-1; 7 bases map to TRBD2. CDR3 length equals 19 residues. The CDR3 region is CACSLGRVRYLASYNEQFF. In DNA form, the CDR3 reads TGTGCCTGCAGTTTAGGGAGGGTTAGGTACCTTGCGTCCTACAATGAGCAGTTCTTC.

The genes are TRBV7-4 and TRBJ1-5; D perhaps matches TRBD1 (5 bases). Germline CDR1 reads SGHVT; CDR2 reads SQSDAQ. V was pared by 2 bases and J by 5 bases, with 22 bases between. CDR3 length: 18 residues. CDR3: CASSLLPPRRVWDQPQHF. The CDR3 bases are TGTGCCAGCAGCTTACTCCCCCCCCGCAGGGTCTGGGATCAGCCCCAGCATTTT.

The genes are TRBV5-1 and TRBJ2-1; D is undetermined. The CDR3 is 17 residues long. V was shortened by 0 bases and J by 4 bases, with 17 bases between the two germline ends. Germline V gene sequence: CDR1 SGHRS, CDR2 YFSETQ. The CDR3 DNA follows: TGCGCCAGCAGCTTGGCCTTCATGGCGGTTCCGTACAATGAGCAGTTCTTC. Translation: CASSLAFMAVPYNEQFF.

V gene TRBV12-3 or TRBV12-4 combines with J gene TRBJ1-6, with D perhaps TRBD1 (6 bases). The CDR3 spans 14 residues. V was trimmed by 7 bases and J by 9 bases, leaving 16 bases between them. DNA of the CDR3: TGTGCCAGCACCCCTGGGGTAGGGGGTTCACCCCTCCACTTT. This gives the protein CASTPGVGGSPLHF.

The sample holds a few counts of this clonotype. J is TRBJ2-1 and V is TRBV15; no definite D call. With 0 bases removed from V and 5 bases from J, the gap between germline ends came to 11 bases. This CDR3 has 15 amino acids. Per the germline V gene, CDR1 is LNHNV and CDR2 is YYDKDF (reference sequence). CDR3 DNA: TGTGCCACCAGCAGAGATCGGCCGCCTCACAATGAGCAGTTCTTC. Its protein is CATSRDRPPHNEQFF.

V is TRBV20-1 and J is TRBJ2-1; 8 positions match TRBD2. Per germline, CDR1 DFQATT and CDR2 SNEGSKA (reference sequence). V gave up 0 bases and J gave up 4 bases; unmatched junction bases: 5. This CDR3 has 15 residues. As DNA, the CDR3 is TGCAGTGCTAGAGATGACAGCGGGGGTTACAATGAGCAGTTCTTC. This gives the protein CSARDDSGGYNEQFF.

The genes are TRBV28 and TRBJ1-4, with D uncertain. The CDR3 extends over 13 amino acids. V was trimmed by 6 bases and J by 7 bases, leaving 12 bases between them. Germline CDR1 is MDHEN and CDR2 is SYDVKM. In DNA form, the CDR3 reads TGTGCCAGCAGCCATGCGGGTGTTGAAAAACTGTTTTTT. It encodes CASSHAGVEKLFF. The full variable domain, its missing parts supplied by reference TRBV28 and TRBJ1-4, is DVKVTQSSRYLVKRTGEKVFLECVQDMDHENMFWYRQDPGLGLRLIYFSYDVKMKEKGDIPEGYSVSREKKERFSLILESASTNQTSMYLCASSHAGVEKLFFGSGTQLSVL.

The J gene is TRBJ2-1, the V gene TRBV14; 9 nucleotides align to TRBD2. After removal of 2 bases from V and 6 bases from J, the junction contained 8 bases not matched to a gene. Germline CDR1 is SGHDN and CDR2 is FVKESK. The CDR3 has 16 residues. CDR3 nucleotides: TGTGCCAGCAGCCAACTACCGGGACTAGCTAGCAATGAGCAGTTCTTC. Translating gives CASSQLPGLASNEQFF. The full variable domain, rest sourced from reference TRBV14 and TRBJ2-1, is EAGVTQFPSHSVIEKGQTVTLRCDPISGHDNLYWYRRVMGKEIKFLLHFVKESKQDESGMPNNRFLAERTGGTYSTLKVQPAELEDSGVYFCASSQLPGLASNEQFFGPGTRLTVL.

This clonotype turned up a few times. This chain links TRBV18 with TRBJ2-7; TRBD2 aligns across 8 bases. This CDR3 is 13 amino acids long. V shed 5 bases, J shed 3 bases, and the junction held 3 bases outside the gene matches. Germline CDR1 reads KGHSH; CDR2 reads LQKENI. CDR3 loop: CASSVTSVYEQYF. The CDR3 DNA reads TGTGCCAGCTCAGTGACTAGCGTCTACGAGCAGTACTTC.

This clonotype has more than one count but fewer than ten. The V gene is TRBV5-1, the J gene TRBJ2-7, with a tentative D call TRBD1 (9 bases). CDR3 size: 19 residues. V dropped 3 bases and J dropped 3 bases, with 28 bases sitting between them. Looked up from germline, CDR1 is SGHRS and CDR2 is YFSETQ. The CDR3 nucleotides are TGCGCCAGCAGCTCGCCGGGACAGGGAGGAGGACTAGCTGTCTACGAGCAGTACTTC. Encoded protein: CASSSPGQGGGLAVYEQYF.

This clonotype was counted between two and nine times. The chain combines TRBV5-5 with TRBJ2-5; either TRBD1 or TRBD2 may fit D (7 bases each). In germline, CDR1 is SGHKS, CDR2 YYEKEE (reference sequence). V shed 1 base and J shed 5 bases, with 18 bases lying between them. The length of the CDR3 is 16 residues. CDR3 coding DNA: TGTGCCAGCAGCTTGCACCAGCGGGGAGGGGGCGAGACCCAGTACTTC. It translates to CASSLHQRGGGETQYF.